This is a list of T cell receptor beta chains from one sample in a study of blood T cells in healthy people across ages. TCRdb processed the 5' RACE reads anew with MiXCR; each CDR3 protein has one entry. The data show about 640,000 distinct CDR3 sequences, with roughly 58% seen just once and roughly 34% held by the top ten. Sequenced sample: blood. The origin of the receptors is a man aged 55 to 69 in good health. CDR3s include the opening cysteine and the closing phenylalanine or tryptophan. D genes are given only for firm matches. Not all rows give a size; the values are once, few, many and, for expanded clones, a class.

v_gene	d_gene	j_gene	abundance	CDR3aa	CDR3nt
TRBV10-3	TRBD2	TRBJ2-3	NA	CAIGGTSGGTDTQYF	TGTGCCATCGGTGGGACTAGCGGGGGAACAGATACGCAGTATTTT
TRBV29-1	NA	TRBJ2-1	few	CSVEKDSNNEQFF	TGCAGCGTTGAAAAGGACAGCAACAATGAGCAGTTCTTC
TRBV18	NA	TRBJ2-3	NA	CASSPSGPSTDTQYF	TGTGCCAGCTCACCTAGCGGACCTAGCACAGATACGCAGTATTTT
TRBV6-2/TRBV6-3	NA	TRBJ1-6	NA	CASSVGSSYNSPLHF	TGTGCCAGCAGTGTGGGCAGCTCCTATAATTCACCCCTCCACTTT
TRBV5-1	TRBD2	TRBJ2-1	NA	CASSLAGTSIYEQFF	TGCGCCAGCAGCTTGGCCGGGACTAGCATCTATGAGCAGTTCTTC
TRBV7-2	NA	TRBJ2-1	NA	CASSPQTMTYNEQFF	TGTGCCAGCAGTCCGCAGACCATGACCTACAATGAGCAGTTCTTC
TRBV2	TRBD1	TRBJ1-4	once	CASEPRQGGYEKLFF	TGTGCCAGCGAACCCCGACAGGGGGGCTATGAAAAACTGTTTTTT
TRBV10-3	NA	TRBJ1-1	NA	CAISEGFEAFF	TGTGCCATCAGTGAGGGGTTTGAAGCTTTCTTT
TRBV5-1	TRBD2	TRBJ2-3	NA	CASSLEASGGWDTQYF	TGCGCCAGCAGCTTGGAGGCTAGCGGGGGTTGGGATACGCAGTATTTT
TRBV12-3/TRBV12-4	TRBD1	TRBJ2-2	NA	CASRNWDRGDTGELFF	TGTGCCAGCAGGAACTGGGACAGGGGCGACACCGGGGAGCTGTTTTTT
TRBV10-1	NA	TRBJ2-5	once	CASSESPSRQETQYF	TGCGCCAGCAGTGAGAGCCCCAGCCGACAAGAGACCCAGTACTTC
TRBV5-6	TRBD2	TRBJ2-7	few	CASSASGGTYEQYF	TGTGCCAGCAGCGCTAGCGGGGGAACATACGAGCAGTACTTC
TRBV29-1	TRBD1	TRBJ2-1	few	CSVAGTGGRNEQFF	TGCAGCGTCGCCGGGACAGGGGGCAGGAATGAGCAGTTCTTC
TRBV2	NA	TRBJ2-7	NA	CASSAQEKRQYF	TGTGCCAGCAGTGCTCAGGAGAAAAGGCAGTACTTC
TRBV7-2	NA	TRBJ2-5	NA	CASRQDAGLRQETQYF	TGTGCCAGCAGACAAGACGCCGGGCTAAGACAAGAGACCCAGTACTTC
TRBV27	TRBD1	TRBJ2-5	NA	CARGTVFQETQYF	TGTGCCAGGGGGACAGTCTTCCAAGAGACCCAGTACTTC
TRBV20-1	TRBD1	TRBJ1-4	NA	CSAAGGSGEKLFF	TGCAGTGCTGCAGGGGGCTCGGGTGAAAAACTGTTTTTT
TRBV20-1	TRBD1	TRBJ1-5	many	CSARQGSSNQPQHF	TGCAGTGCTCGACAGGGGTCATCGAATCAGCCCCAGCATTTT
TRBV5-1	NA	TRBJ1-5	NA	CASSWGNNQPQHF	TGCGCCAGCAGCTGGGGTAACAATCAGCCCCAGCATTTT
TRBV5-1	TRBD1	TRBJ2-7	few	CASSFGQGGLTYEQYF	TGCGCCAGCAGCTTCGGACAGGGGGGGCTTACCTACGAGCAGTACTTC
TRBV6-4	NA	TRBJ2-7	NA	CASRAAGPNYEQYF	TGTGCCAGTCGGGCGGCAGGGCCTAACTACGAGCAGTACTTC
TRBV29-1	TRBD2	TRBJ2-3	NA	CSVEPSGGGTDTQYF	TGCAGCGTTGAACCCAGCGGGGGCGGCACAGATACGCAGTATTTT
TRBV7-2	TRBD2	TRBJ2-5	few	CASSPTRLAGVKTQYF	TGTGCCAGCAGCCCCACCAGACTAGCGGGGGTGAAGACCCAGTACTTC
TRBV2	NA	TRBJ1-2	NA	CASNPRGPRGNRGYTF	TGTGCCAGCAACCCCAGGGGCCCTAGGGGGAATCGGGGCTACACCTTC
TRBV20-1	TRBD2	TRBJ2-1	once	CSARDPLAGYNEQFF	TGCAGTGCTAGAGATCCCCTAGCGGGGTACAATGAGCAGTTCTTC
TRBV20-1	TRBD2	TRBJ2-5	NA	CSALPFLASGGAEETQYF	TGCAGTGCTCTACCCTTCTTGGCTAGCGGGGGGGCCGAGGAGACCCAGTACTTC
TRBV9	TRBD2	TRBJ2-1	NA	CASSVVSSGGDEQFF	TGTGCCAGCAGCGTAGTCTCTAGCGGGGGGGATGAGCAGTTCTTC
TRBV19	NA	TRBJ1-1	NA	CASRDSNTEAFF	TGTGCCAGCCGAGACAGTAACACTGAAGCTTTCTTT
TRBV18	NA	TRBJ1-5	NA	CASSPRREAVGNQPQHF	TGTGCCAGCTCACCGAGGAGGGAGGCTGTTGGCAATCAGCCCCAGCATTTT